One and the same sample provided the 14 T cell receptor beta chains below, sequenced in a study of OX40 agonist ivuxolimab in advanced cancers. Clones were sequenced by immunoSEQ multiplex PCR, and TCRdb holds only the in-frame ones, with some missing. The table has under 45,000 clones, about 80% seen once. This specimen was CD4+ or CD8+ T cells sorted from blood, taken in a trial of the OX40 agonist ivuxolimab. Every receptor here comes from an adult with an advanced solid tumor such as melanoma, head and neck, liver or kidney cancer.

The chain employs TRBV6-5 and TRBJ1-2; no firm D call. This CDR3 is built from 12 residues. Trimming took 7 bases from V and 3 from J, leaving 9 bases between them. CDR1 is MNHEY, CDR2 SVGAGI, per germline. CDR3 amino acids: CASKDGYYGYTF. CDR3 coding DNA: TGTGCCAGCAAGGACGGCTACTATGGCTACACCTTC.

The gene calls are TRBV18 and TRBJ1-6; TRBD1 is a possible D gene (5 bases). V lost 3 bases and J lost 3, with 12 bases in between. The length of the CDR3 is 16 residues. Germline CDR1 is KGHSH and CDR2 is LQKENI. In DNA form, the CDR3 reads TGTGCCAGCTCACCTCGACAGAACGACTATAATTCACCCCTCCACTTT. Its translation: CASSPRQNDYNSPLHF. The full variable domain, with the rest looked up from reference TRBV18 and TRBJ1-6, is NAGVMQNPRHLVRRRGQEARLRCSPMKGHSHVYWYRQLPEEGLKFMVYLQKENIIDESGMPKERFSAEFPKEGPSILRIQQVVRGDSAAYFCASSPRQNDYNSPLHFGNGTRLTVT.

V usage is TRBV19 and J usage is TRBJ1-2; D might be TRBD1 (5 bases). Per the germline V gene, CDR1 is LNHDA and CDR2 is SQIVND (reference sequence). The CDR3 runs 12 residues. V was cut by 9 bases and J by 3 bases, with 11 bases left in between. CDR3 DNA sequence: TGTGCCAGCGCTCAGACAGACTATGGCTACACCTTC. Its protein is CASAQTDYGYTF.

The chain carries TRBV30 and TRBJ2-3; a possible D gene is TRBD1 (5 bases). V lost 3 bases and J 1 base, leaving 11 bases between the germline ends. The length of the CDR3 is 14 residues. CDR1 is GTSNPN, CDR2 SVGIG, per germline (reference sequence). The CDR3 reads CAWRGQVGTDTQYF. The DNA for the CDR3 is TGTGCCTGGAGGGGGCAAGTGGGCACAGATACGCAGTATTTT.

The chain couples TRBV7-8 to TRBJ1-1, with a possible D match to TRBD1 (5 bases). V was pared by 5 bases and J by 4 bases, with 20 bases between. The CDR3 is 16 residues long. Looked up from germline, CDR1 is SGHVS and CDR2 is FQNEAQ. CDR3 residues: CASSPFIGSGSTEAFF. In DNA, the CDR3 is TGTGCCAGCAGCCCCTTTATAGGATCAGGGTCCACTGAAGCTTTCTTT. Supplemented by reference TRBV7-8 and TRBJ1-1, the full variable domain reads GAGVSQSPRYKVAKRGQDVALRCDPISGHVSLFWYQQALGQGPEFLTYFQNEAQLDKSGLPSDRFFAERPEGSVSTLKIQRTQQEDSAVYLCASSPFIGSGSTEAFFGQGTRLTVV.

The chain carries TRBV11-2 and TRBJ2-5; D is uncertain. Germline assignment: CDR1 SGHAT and CDR2 FQNNGV. The CDR3 loop spans 14 amino acids. Trimming took off 1 base at V and 4 bases at J, with 10 bases between the two ends. The CDR3 nucleotides read TGTGCCAGCAGCTTAGGTTTTCTGGGAGAGACCCAGTACTTC. The encoded protein is CASSLGFLGETQYF.

J is TRBJ2-6 and V is TRBV14; the D is unclear. Deletions cut 1 base from V and 12 bases from J, with 7 bases between. CDR3 length equals 12 residues. Germline V gene data show CDR1 as SGHDN and CDR2 as FVKESK. The CDR3 loop reads CASSQGSGVLTF. CDR3 coding DNA: TGTGCCAGCAGCCAAGGCTCGGGCGTCCTGACTTTC.

The chain joins TRBV11-1 to TRBJ2-1; D may match TRBD1 or TRBD2 (6 bases each). Trimming took off 3 bases at V and 4 bases at J, with 13 bases between the two ends. The CDR3 length is 15 residues. Germline-derived CDR1 and CDR2 are SGHAT and FQDESV (reference sequence). The CDR3, as DNA: TGTGCCAGCAGCTTTAAAGGGGGGTATTACAATGAGCAGTTCTTC. Amino acid sequence: CASSFKGGYYNEQFF.

This clone was seen just once. The chain is built from TRBV28 and TRBJ1-2; 7 positions agree with TRBD1. The V gene end was trimmed by 5 bases and the J gene end by 0 bases; junction bases not matched to a gene: 3. The CDR3 runs 14 residues. Germline CDR1 and CDR2: MDHEN and SYDVKM. The CDR3 nucleotides are TGTGCCAGCAGTGTACAGGGGTCTAACTATGGCTACACCTTC. As protein: CASSVQGSNYGYTF.

This clone came up a few times. This sample includes further DNA sequences coding for the same CDR3. The chain uses TRBV30 and TRBJ1-2; D is uncertain. V lost 0 bases to trimming and J lost 8 bases, with 13 bases between them. Germline CDR1 and CDR2: GTSNPN and SVGIG (reference sequence). This CDR3 has 13 residues. CDR3 loop: CAWSVKGSHGYTF. The CDR3 DNA is TGTGCCTGGAGTGTCAAGGGTTCTCACGGCTACACCTTC.

This chain joins TRBV7-9 and TRBJ1-2; D gene unclear. V was shortened by 5 bases and J by 1 base, with 17 bases between the two germline ends. Germline V gene sequence: CDR1 SEHNR, CDR2 FQNEAQ (reference sequence). This CDR3 comprises 16 residues. CDR3 sequence reads: CASSPQAVLLNYGYTF. CDR3 coding DNA: TGTGCCAGCAGCCCCCAGGCAGTCCTCCTTAACTATGGCTACACCTTC.

By share, this clone counts as medium-sized (0.01 to 0.1%). The gene calls are TRBV19 and TRBJ1-2; D ambiguous. CDR1 is LNHDA and CDR2 is SQIVND in the germline V gene (reference sequence). V was clipped by 5 bases and J by 6 bases, with 16 bases between them. The CDR3 sequence is 14 residues long. The CDR3 DNA reads TGTGCCAGTAGTGATACCGGACGACCCCATGGCTACACCTTC. Translated, it gives CASSDTGRPHGYTF.

This chain uses TRBV28 with TRBJ2-7, with 10 bases that match TRBD2. After removal of 5 bases from V and 6 bases from J, the junction contained 1 base not matched to a gene. Germline V lookup: CDR1 MDHEN, CDR2 SYDVKM. This CDR3 spans 12 amino acids. CDR3 sequence (DNA): TGTGCCAGCAGTCGGACTAGCGGCGAGCAGTACTTC. Protein: CASSRTSGEQYF. The full variable domain, its missing parts supplied by reference TRBV28 and TRBJ2-7, is DVKVTQSSRYLVKRTGEKVFLECVQDMDHENMFWYRQDPGLGLRLIYFSYDVKMKEKGDIPEGYSVSREKKERFSLILESASTNQTSMYLCASSRTSGEQYFGPGTRLTVT.

This clone was picked up many times. The gene calls are TRBV5-1 and TRBJ2-2; D is perhaps TRBD1 (5 bases). Germline CDR1 and CDR2: SGHRS and YFSETQ. CDR3 length: 13 amino acids. V shed 5 bases and J shed 4 bases, with 9 bases lying between them. The DNA of the CDR3 is TGCGCCAGCAGTCAGGGTAGCACCGGGGAGCTGTTTTTT. Translated: CASSQGSTGELFF.